Listed here are 11 T cell receptor beta chains from one sample, sequenced in a study of spatial heterogeneity in lung cancer. Time point described: sample taken at primary tumor resection. Extraction of whole RNA from tumor, nontumor lung or frozen PBMC preceded unsorted sequencing. TCRdb passed the 5' RACE reads through MiXCR, listing each CDR3 protein once. The table shows under 8,000 distinct CDR3 sequences, with 4.5% to 6.5% occurring only once. Material: normal lung tissue next to the tumor, obtained at surgery. Every receptor here comes from a female donor with early-stage non-small cell lung cancer.

This clonotype was detected ten times or more. The library was prepared for alpha chains; this beta chain is a stray read, so its frequency means little. V is TRBV27 and J is TRBJ1-4, with D perhaps matching TRBD1 (5 bases). V was clipped by 5 bases and J by 2 bases, with 12 bases between them. The CDR3 contains 15 residues. In germline, CDR1 is MNHEY, CDR2 SMNVEV (reference sequence). The CDR3 sequence is CASSGEGFTNEKLFF. DNA of the CDR3: TGTGCCAGCAGTGGCGAGGGGTTTACTAATGAAAAACTGTTTTTT.

This clonotype showed up many times. The library was prepared for alpha chains; this beta chain is a stray read, so its frequency means little. The rearrangement links TRBV5-1 to TRBJ2-1, with D possibly matching TRBD2 (5 bases). This CDR3 region has 12 residues. CDR1 and CDR2 (germline): SGHRS, YFSETQ. The germline V and J ends were trimmed by 4 bases and 10 bases, with 12 bases remaining between them. CDR3 bases: TGCGCCAGCAGCGAAGGACCGGGAGAGCAGTTCTTC. Translating it yields CASSEGPGEQFF.

By its share, this clonotype is medium-sized. The library was designed around alpha chains, so this beta chain is a stray read whose abundance carries little weight. V and J are TRBV20-1 and TRBJ2-7, with D possibly being TRBD2 (5 bases). Germline V gene lookup returns CDR1 DFQATT and CDR2 SNEGSKA (reference sequence). The CDR3 totals 14 residues. V lost 6 bases to trimming and J lost 1 base, with 16 bases between them. DNA for the CDR3: TGCAGTGCAGAAGATCAGGCGGGTTCCTACGAGCAGTACTTC. This codes for CSAEDQAGSYEQYF.

This clonotype was recorded at least ten times. As an off-target read in a library built for alpha chains, this beta chain has a frequency of little significance. The chain joins TRBV2 to TRBJ1-1; 7 bases are a match to TRBD1. The CDR3 is made up of 15 amino acids. The germline gives CDR1 SNHLY, CDR2 FYNNEI. V shed 4 bases, J shed 1 base, and the junction held 6 bases outside the gene matches. The CDR3 sequence: CASSGGGGRNTEAFF. The DNA of the CDR3 is TGTGCCAGCAGTGGAGGGGGCGGCAGGAACACTGAAGCTTTCTTT.

This clonotype was seen ten or more times. Little can be read into the size of this beta chain, an off-target read in a library designed for alpha chains. The chain uses TRBV10-3 and TRBJ1-6; D gene unclear. Germline CDR1 ENHRY, CDR2 SYGVKD. There are 16 residues in the CDR3. Between the trimmed V and J ends, which lost 3 bases and 6 bases, there was a span of 15 bases. The CDR3, as DNA: TGTGCCATCAGTGAACAAGATGGACGGGCTAATTCACCCCTCCACTTT. This gives the protein CAISEQDGRANSPLHF.

By share, this clonotype counts as medium-sized. This beta chain is a stray read from a library made for alpha chains; its abundance is not meaningful. CDR3 bases: TGCGCCAGCAGCTCGACAGGGTTAGACGAGCAGTACTTC. Translated: CASSSTGLDEQYF. The chain couples TRBV5-1 to TRBJ2-7; 7 nucleotides match TRBD1. V gave up 3 bases and J gave up 5 bases; unmatched junction bases: 5. The V gene's germline CDR1 is SGHRS and CDR2 YFSETQ. The CDR3 sequence is 13 residues long.

This clonotype was counted between two and nine times. This beta chain was picked up by a library intended for alpha chains and is off target, so its count carries little meaning. The J gene is TRBJ2-1, the V gene TRBV6-5; 8 bases agree with TRBD1. V was clipped by 3 bases and J by 8 bases; unmatched bases: 6. This CDR3 is built from 14 residues. Germline assignment: CDR1 MNHEY and CDR2 SVGAGI. In DNA, the CDR3 is TGTGCCAGCAGTTATGGGACAGGCAAGGATGAGCAGTTCTTC. It specifies CASSYGTGKDEQFF.

On this clonotype itself: This beta chain is off target for a library built for alpha chains, so its abundance means little. The chain uses TRBV3-1 and TRBJ2-1, with TRBD2 matching over 8 bases. This CDR3 spans 16 amino acids. V lost 4 bases and J lost 8; bases outside the gene matches: 13. Germline values: CDR1 LGHDT, CDR2 YNNKEL (reference sequence). CDR3 bases: TGTGCCAGCAGCCCCAGCGGCGGGAGGTCATCATATGAGCAGTTCTTC. Translation gives CASSPSGGRSSYEQFF.

This clonotype is medium-sized in the sample. This beta chain slipped into a library made for alpha chains as a stray read, so its size is not meaningful. This chain connects TRBV11-2 to TRBJ2-1; D is ambiguous. V shed 1 base and J shed 6 bases, with 7 bases lying between them. This CDR3 has 13 residues. Germline CDR1 is SGHAT and CDR2 is FQNNGV. CDR3 nucleotides: TGTGCCAGCAGCTTAGTAACCATCAATGAGCAGTTCTTC. Its protein product is CASSLVTINEQFF.

This clonotype came up many times. Little can be read into the size of this beta chain, an off-target read in a library designed for alpha chains. The V gene is TRBV28, the J gene TRBJ2-2; the D gene is possibly TRBD2 (6 bases). The CDR3 loop spans 15 amino acids. V was shortened by 3 bases and J by 6 bases, with 14 bases between the two germline ends. Germline assignment: CDR1 MDHEN and CDR2 SYDVKM. The CDR3: CASSFDWEDAGELFF. CDR3 coding DNA: TGTGCCAGCAGTTTCGACTGGGAGGATGCCGGGGAGCTGTTTTTT.

Many counts were recorded for this clonotype. One end of the junction is discordant with germline, which a read error may explain. This beta chain came through as a stray read in a library set up for alpha chains, and its size says little. The rearrangement joins TRBV20-1 to TRBJ2-7; possible D gene TRBD2, 6 bases. This CDR3 comprises 12 residues. CDR1 is DFQATT and CDR2 is SNEGSKA in the germline V gene (reference sequence). In nucleotides, the CDR3 is TGCAGCGCTACCGCTAGCGAGTACGAGCAGTACTTC. This translates into CSATASEYEQYF.